This TCR beta chain is drawn from a study of CD8+ T cells in alopecia areata. Study-level information: At a dose of 5 to 10 mg twice daily, oral tofacitinib was given to treated patients. Severity of treated patients was scored by affected scalp percentage. Notes on the study in general: Administration of tofacitinib significantly diminished scalp clonality and expanded CD8+ clones within the top 100.

Treatment specified: oral pan-JAK inhibitor, 5-10 mg twice daily. The sequencing template was cDNA reverse transcribed from extracted RNA. The repertoire was sequenced with immunoSEQ multiplex PCR; TCRdb's copy has only in-frame clones and lacks some. The sample consists of some 95,000 clones, 44% of them appearing once. This CDR3 region has 16 residues. CDR1 is MNHEY, CDR2 SMNVEV, per germline (reference sequence). V gave up 6 bases and J gave up 5 bases; unmatched junction bases: 15. The sample holds one count of this clone. What it binds is not known. This TCR derives from a human donor with alopecia areata. Sequencing was performed on CD8+ T cells sorted from blood, taken at week 24, from a patient treated with tofacitinib. The chain carries TRBV27 and TRBJ1-2; 7 nucleotides match TRBD1. The CDR3 protein is CASRTWDSVGSYGYTF. As DNA, the CDR3 is TGTGCCAGCAGAACTTGGGACAGTGTGGGAAGTTATGGCTACACCTTC.